Ten or more counts support the clone carrying this T cell receptor beta chain. The antigen is undetermined. The source of the sample is a study of OX40 agonist ivuxolimab in advanced cancers. The study's findings and limits: Compared with CD4+, CD8+ T cells on average had more expanded clones.

Trimming pared 7 bases from V and 4 bases from J, leaving 10 bases between. Germline V gene sequence: CDR1 SEHNR, CDR2 FQNEAQ (reference sequence). The CDR3 length is 13 residues. Autoimmune disease history or systemic immunosuppression excluded patients. Drawing of blood for sampling happened at baseline, at cycle 4 day 1, and at cycle 7 day 1. TCRdb's copy holds only in-frame clones and misses some; the assay was immunoSEQ multiplex PCR. The sample holds tens of thousands of clones, around 83% seen once. This sample comprised CD4+ or CD8+ T cells sorted from blood, obtained in a trial of the OX40 agonist ivuxolimab. The genes are TRBV7-9 and TRBJ1-4; D ambiguous. The receptor was derived from an adult with an advanced solid tumor such as melanoma, head and neck, liver or kidney cancer. Here the CDR3 reads CASTEGGNEKLFF. CDR3 nucleotides: TGTGCCAGCACCGAGGGCGGTAATGAAAAACTGTTTTTT. Combining the CDR3 with reference TRBV7-9 and TRBJ1-4 gives the whole variable domain DTGVSQNPRHKITKRGQNVTFRCDPISEHNRLYWYRQTLGQGPEFLTYFQNEAQLEKSRLLSDRFSAERPKGSFSTLEIQRTEQGDSAMYLCASTEGGNEKLFFGSGTQLSVL.